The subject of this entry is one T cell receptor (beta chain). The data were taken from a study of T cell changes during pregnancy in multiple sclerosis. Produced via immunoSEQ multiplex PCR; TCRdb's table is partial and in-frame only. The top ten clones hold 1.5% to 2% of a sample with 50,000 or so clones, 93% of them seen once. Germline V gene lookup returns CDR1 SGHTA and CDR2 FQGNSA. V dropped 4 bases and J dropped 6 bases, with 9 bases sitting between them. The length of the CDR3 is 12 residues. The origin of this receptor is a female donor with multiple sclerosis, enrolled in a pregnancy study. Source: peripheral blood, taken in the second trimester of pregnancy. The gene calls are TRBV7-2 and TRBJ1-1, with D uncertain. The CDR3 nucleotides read TGTGCCAGCAGCTCCTTCGTAGCTGAAGCTTTCTTT. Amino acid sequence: CASSSFVAEAFF.